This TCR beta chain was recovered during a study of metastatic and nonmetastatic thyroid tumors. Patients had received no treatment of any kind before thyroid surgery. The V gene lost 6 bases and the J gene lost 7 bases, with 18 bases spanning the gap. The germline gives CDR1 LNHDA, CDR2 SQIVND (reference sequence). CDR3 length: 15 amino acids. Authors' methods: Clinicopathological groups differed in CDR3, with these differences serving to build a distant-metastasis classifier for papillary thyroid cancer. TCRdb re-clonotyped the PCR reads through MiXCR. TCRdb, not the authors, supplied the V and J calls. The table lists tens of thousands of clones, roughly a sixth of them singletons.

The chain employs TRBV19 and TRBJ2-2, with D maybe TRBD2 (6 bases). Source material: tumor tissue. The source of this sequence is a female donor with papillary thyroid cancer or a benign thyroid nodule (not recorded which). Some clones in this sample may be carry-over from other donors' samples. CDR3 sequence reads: CASRLRESLIGELFF. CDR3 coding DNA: TGTGCCAGTAGACTTCGGGAGAGCCTCATCGGGGAGCTGTTTTTT.